Following are 13 T cell receptor beta chains from one sample sequenced in a study of cytomegalovirus exposure and HLA in healthy donors. Clones were sequenced by immunoSEQ multiplex PCR, and TCRdb holds only the in-frame ones, with some missing. The data hold around 260,000 clones, with 90% observed a single time. Source material: PBMCs. The receptors come from a woman in her 30s in good health and CMV-seronegative.

The chain employs TRBV11-2 and TRBJ2-7, with 10 bases matching TRBD1. Trimming cost V 4 bases and J 0 bases; bases outside gene matches: 12. The CDR3 contains 18 residues. Germline V gene sequence: CDR1 SGHAT, CDR2 FQNNGV. The chain's CDR3 is CASSSWETGGSPSYEQYF. The CDR3 DNA reads TGTGCCAGCAGCTCCTGGGAGACAGGGGGCAGCCCCTCCTACGAGCAGTACTTC.

The chain is built from TRBV19 and TRBJ2-2; D not certain. Trimming took 7 bases from V and 12 from J, leaving 12 bases between them. CDR1 and CDR2 (germline): LNHDA, SQIVND (reference sequence). CDR3 size: 11 residues. CDR3 amino acids: CASTVNRKLFF. Here the CDR3 DNA reads TGTGCCAGTACCGTAAACCGAAAGCTGTTTTTT.

The chain links TRBV19 to TRBJ2-1; D is perhaps TRBD2 (5 bases). The V and J ends lost 3 bases and 3 bases respectively, with 6 bases between them. The CDR3 runs to 13 residues. Looked up from germline, CDR1 is LNHDA and CDR2 is SQIVND (reference sequence). This CDR3 reads CASSIAGYNEQFF. CDR3 in DNA: TGTGCCAGTAGTATCGCGGGCTACAATGAGCAGTTCTTC.

V and J are TRBV29-1 and TRBJ2-1, with TRBD2 as a possible D gene (6 bases). The V and J ends lost 4 bases and 4 bases respectively, with 14 bases between them. This CDR3 region has 14 residues. Germline V gene data show CDR1 as SQVTM and CDR2 as ANQGSEA. CDR3 DNA sequence: TGCAGCGTTGTCAATCCTAGCGCGTACAATGAGCAGTTCTTC. It translates to CSVVNPSAYNEQFF.

This rearrangement joins TRBV2 to TRBJ2-7; 13 nucleotides line up with TRBD2. Trimming cost V 6 bases and J 8 bases; bases outside gene matches: 7. CDR3 length equals 14 residues. Germline CDR1 and CDR2: SNHLY and FYNNEI. The CDR3 DNA follows: TGTGCCAGCAGCGAACTAGCGGGAGGGCCTAAGCAGTACTTC. Translating gives CASSELAGGPKQYF. The entire variable domain, with the rest obtained from reference TRBV2 and TRBJ2-7, is as follows: EPEVTQTPSHQVTQMGQEVILRCVPISNHLYFYWYRQILGQKVEFLVSFYNNEISEKSEIFDDQFSVERPDGSNFTLKIRSTKLEDSAMYFCASSELAGGPKQYFGPGTRLTVT.

The gene calls are TRBV7-9 and TRBJ2-7, with D possibly being TRBD1 or TRBD2 (5 bases each). The V gene's germline CDR1 is SEHNR and CDR2 FQNEAQ (reference sequence). The CDR3 loop spans 14 amino acids. The V gene lost 5 bases and the J gene lost 0 bases, with 11 bases spanning the gap. Here the CDR3 reads CASSDGTVSYEQYF. The CDR3 region has the DNA TGTGCCAGCAGCGACGGGACGGTCTCCTACGAGCAGTACTTC.

The chain employs TRBV14 and TRBJ2-3; D perhaps matches TRBD1 (6 bases). The CDR3 totals 17 residues. The V gene lost 0 bases and the J gene lost 1 base, with 14 bases spanning the gap. Germline V CDR1 and CDR2: SGHDN, FVKESK. The CDR3 nucleotides read TGTGCCAGCAGCCAAGACCTACAGGGATGGGGCACAGATACGCAGTATTTT. It yields the protein CASSQDLQGWGTDTQYF.

The chain recombines TRBV7-9 with TRBJ1-5; TRBD1 might be the D (5 bases). V dropped 2 bases and J dropped 7 bases, with 12 bases sitting between them. The CDR3 is 14 residues long. Germline V gene lookup returns CDR1 SEHNR and CDR2 FQNEAQ (reference sequence). In DNA form, the CDR3 reads TGTGCCAGCAGCTTACTGGGAGAGGGGCAGCCCCAGCATTTT. It specifies CASSLLGEGQPQHF.

V is TRBV11-3 and J is TRBJ2-2; D uncertain. V was shortened by 5 bases and J by 8 bases, with 12 bases between the two germline ends. The CDR3 runs 13 residues. Germline assignment: CDR1 SGHNT and CDR2 YENEEA. The CDR3 DNA follows: TGTGCCAGCAGCCCGGACCCTTCGGGGGAGCTGTTTTTT. Translating gives CASSPDPSGELFF.

The genes are TRBV19 and TRBJ2-2; weak D call: TRBD2 (6 bases). CDR3 length: 15 residues. Germline-derived CDR1 and CDR2 are LNHDA and SQIVND (reference sequence). V was clipped by 4 bases and J by 1 base, with 10 bases between them. The CDR3 DNA is TGTGCCAGTAGTACCCTAGCGCAGAACACCGGGGAGCTGTTTTTT. Residues: CASSTLAQNTGELFF.

The CDR3 DNA reads TGTGCCAGCAGTGGGACTAGCGCTCCCTACGAGCAGTACTTC. Translating it yields CASSGTSAPYEQYF. The rearrangement uses TRBV28 and TRBJ2-7; 10 bases fit TRBD2. CDR3 size: 14 residues. Unmatched junction bases numbered 3, after V lost 5 bases and J lost 2 bases. Germline lookup yields CDR1 MDHEN and CDR2 SYDVKM. Together with reference TRBV28 and TRBJ2-7, the CDR3 gives the full variable domain: DVKVTQSSRYLVKRTGEKVFLECVQDMDHENMFWYRQDPGLGLRLIYFSYDVKMKEKGDIPEGYSVSREKKERFSLILESASTNQTSMYLCASSGTSAPYEQYFGPGTRLTVT.

The chain employs TRBV7-9 and TRBJ1-3; 9 nucleotides match TRBD1. The CDR3 has 16 residues. Germline V gene lookup returns CDR1 SEHNR and CDR2 FQNEAQ (reference sequence). V was clipped by 5 bases and J by 0 bases; unmatched bases: 5. The CDR3 region is CASSLGQGSSGNTIYF. CDR3 in DNA: TGTGCCAGCAGCCTAGGACAGGGGAGCTCTGGAAACACCATATATTTT.

V usage is TRBV9 and J usage is TRBJ2-2, with 7 bases that match TRBD2. With V trimmed by 7 bases and J by 2 bases, 5 bases remained unmatched. The CDR3 extends over 14 amino acids. The germline CDR1 and CDR2 sequences are SGDLS and YYNGEE. CDR3 amino acids: CASSGTTNTGELFF. CDR3 sequence (DNA): TGTGCCAGCTCTGGGACTACTAACACCGGGGAGCTGTTTTTT.